This TCR beta chain comes out of a study of cytomegalovirus exposure and HLA in healthy donors. The V and J ends lost 2 bases and 5 bases, in that order; junction bases with no gene match: 3. The CDR3 is made up of 14 amino acids. CDR1 is MNHEY, CDR2 SVGAGI, per germline. In the case of this clone: Its antigen is as yet unknown.

Use of 60 Vbeta and 13 Jbeta primers characterized the PCR. The method was immunoSEQ multiplex PCR; TCRdb's version includes in-frame clones alone and lacks a portion of them. This sample has about 37,000 clones, with approximately 75% found just once. Study observations and caveats: A missense DCLRE1C variant was associated with V- and J-gene trimming of TCR beta chains in a later analysis, and an independent cohort replicated the association. What a later analysis reportedly showed was that an Asian-associated ancestry cluster had fewer N-insertions than the approximately 700-donor mean.

This clonotype was sampled from a man aged 35 to 55 in good health and CMV-seronegative. The sample taken for sequencing was PBMCs. The chain joins TRBV6-5 to TRBJ1-2; the match to TRBD1 covers 9 bases. The CDR3 coding sequence is TGTGCCAGCAGTTACGGGACAGGGCAATATGGCTACACCTTC. This sequence encodes CASSYGTGQYGYTF.